One sample yielded the 22 T cell receptor beta chains listed below, sequenced in a study of breast tumors, draining lymph nodes, adjacent tissues. Each CDR3 protein is one row after TCRdb ran MiXCR on the multiplex PCR reads. The data show more than 250,000 distinct CDR3 sequences, over 30% seen once. Samples came from axillary lymph nodes draining the breast cancer. Sequenced sample: axillary lymph node tissue. These receptor sequences come from a female donor with breast cancer. Some clones in this sample may be carry-over from other donors' samples.

This clonotype came up many times. The chain uses TRBV5-6 and TRBJ2-1; 9 positions agree with TRBD2. Per germline, CDR1 SGHDT and CDR2 YYEEEE. The V and J ends lost 2 bases and 3 bases, in that order; junction bases with no gene match: 3. The CDR3 has 15 residues. The CDR3 DNA sequence: TGTGCCAGCAGCTTTGGACTAGCGAACTACAATGAGCAGTTCTTC. Protein: CASSFGLANYNEQFF.

The table lists this clonotype with many counts. The chain uses TRBV29-1 and TRBJ2-7, with D tentatively TRBD2 (6 bases). CDR3 length: 12 amino acids. With 7 bases removed from V and 3 bases from J, the gap between germline ends came to 13 bases. CDR1 is SQVTM, CDR2 ANQGSEA, per germline. The CDR3 DNA reads TGCAGCGCAGGGACGGGACTCTACGAGCAGTACTTC. Its translation is CSAGTGLYEQYF.

Remarks on this clonotype: Since a much larger clone is just one base distant, this may be a read error. This chain connects TRBV30 to TRBJ1-2; D call uncertain. The V gene's germline CDR1 is GTSNPN and CDR2 SVGIG (reference sequence). The CDR3 is 13 residues long. The V gene lost 0 bases and the J gene lost 5 bases, with 10 bases spanning the gap. The CDR3 loop is CAWSVRVLYGYTF. CDR3 DNA: TGTGCCTGGAGTGTACGGGTCCTATATGGCTACACCTTC.

The CDR3 here is CASSLEGGARNTEAFF. In nucleotides, the CDR3 is TGTGCCAGCAGCTTAGAAGGGGGAGCACGGAACACTGAAGCTTTCTTT. The gene calls are TRBV7-8 and TRBJ1-1; a possible D gene is TRBD1 (6 bases). CDR1 is SGHVS, CDR2 FQNEAQ, per germline. V gave up 1 base and J gave up 1 base, with 13 bases separating them. There are 16 residues in the CDR3.

This clonotype was detected many times. The chain uses TRBV20-1 and TRBJ2-1, with 7 bases fitting TRBD1. Per the germline V gene, CDR1 is DFQATT and CDR2 is SNEGSKA (reference sequence). V gave up 0 bases and J gave up 6 bases; unmatched junction bases: 11. The CDR3 spans 16 residues. The CDR3, as DNA: TGCAGTGCTAGAGATGTCGACAGGGCGTTGGGCAATGAGCAGTTCTTC. It specifies CSARDVDRALGNEQFF.

This clonotype occurred many times. The chain links TRBV19 to TRBJ2-1, with 9 positions matching TRBD2. This CDR3 spans 16 amino acids. J lost 5 bases, V lost 4 bases, and 9 bases had no gene match. Germline CDR1 is LNHDA and CDR2 is SQIVND (reference sequence). CDR3 DNA sequence: TGTGCCAGTAGTACAGTTAGCGGGAGTGCGAACAATGAGCAGTTCTTC. This gives the protein CASSTVSGSANNEQFF.

The rearrangement uses TRBV7-2 and TRBJ2-5; weak D call: TRBD1 (8 bases). Trimming stripped 4 bases from V and 9 bases from J, with 30 bases between. Looked up from germline, CDR1 is SGHTA and CDR2 is FQGNSA. This CDR3 spans 18 amino acids. The CDR3 DNA is TGTGCCAGCAGCTCAGAGGGGGGGGCAGGGGGCCGGAATCAGCCCCAGTACTTC. Protein product: CASSSEGGAGGRNQPQYF.

Concerning this clonotype itself: This may be a read error, as it is one base from a much larger clone. The chain uses TRBV5-6 and TRBJ2-6; 7 bases agree with TRBD2. The germline V gene has CDR1 SGHDT and CDR2 YYEEEE. This CDR3 region has 14 residues. The V segment lost 7 bases and the J segment 6 bases; nucleotides outside the gene matches: 7. The CDR3 reads CASGTTPAANVLTF. The CDR3 DNA is TGTGCCAGCGGGACTACACCCGCGGCCAACGTCCTGACTTTC.

This clonotype was recorded at least ten times. The chain has TRBV5-1 and TRBJ2-6; TRBD2 might be the D (5 bases). Germline values: CDR1 SGHRS, CDR2 YFSETQ. The V and J ends lost 5 bases and 3 bases respectively, with 9 bases between them. There are 14 residues in the CDR3. The CDR3 here is CASRGVGGANVLTF. In DNA, the CDR3 is TGCGCCAGCAGGGGAGTCGGTGGGGCCAACGTCCTGACTTTC.

This clonotype came up many times. This sequence joins TRBV12-3 or TRBV12-4 and TRBJ1-2; 7 positions agree with TRBD1. Unmatched junction bases numbered 2, after V lost 6 bases and J lost 4 bases. The length of the CDR3 is 12 residues. The chain's CDR3 is CASRTGPYGYTF. For the CDR3, the DNA is TGTGCCAGCAGGACAGGGCCCTATGGCTACACCTTC.

In this sample, this clonotype turned up many times. This chain uses TRBV5-1 with TRBJ2-2, with 8 bases lining up with TRBD2. The CDR3 length is 16 residues. Trimming cost V 4 bases and J 6 bases; bases outside gene matches: 11. Germline lookup yields CDR1 SGHRS and CDR2 YFSETQ. CDR3 coding DNA: TGCGCCAGCAGCCCCCAACCCGGGACTAGATCCGGGGAGCTGTTTTTT. Protein: CASSPQPGTRSGELFF.

To note about this clonotype: This may be a read error, as it is one base from a much larger clone. V and J are TRBV7-9 and TRBJ2-7; 7 bases map to TRBD1. CDR3 length: 15 residues. Germline V lookup: CDR1 SEHNR, CDR2 FQNEAQ (reference sequence). The CDR3 protein is CASSLVSQGVHEQHF. The CDR3 DNA follows: TGTGCCAGCAGCTTAGTAAGCCAGGGGGTCCACGAGCAGCACTTC. Complete variable domain (other parts from reference TRBV7-9 and TRBJ2-7): DTGVSQNPRHKITKRGQNVTFRCDPISEHNRLYWYRQTLGQGPEFLTYFQNEAQLEKSRLLSDRFSAERPKGSFSTLEIQRTEQGDSAMYLCASSLVSQGVHEQHFGPGTRLTVT.

In its sample, this clonotype was seen many times. The chain has TRBV4-3 and TRBJ1-4; 9 bases line up with TRBD1. CDR1 is LGHNA and CDR2 is YSLEER in the germline V gene. The CDR3 spans 17 residues. J was trimmed by 7 bases and V by 5 bases; bases with no gene match: 14. The CDR3 spells CASSYGTGRFVGEKLFF. CDR3 coding DNA: TGCGCCAGCAGCTACGGGACAGGGAGGTTCGTTGGTGAAAAACTGTTTTTT.

This clonotype was detected ten times or more. V is TRBV5-1 and J is TRBJ2-5; no reliable D call. This CDR3 contains 14 residues. The V end lost 1 base, the J end lost 2 bases, and 9 bases lay between the germline ends. Germline V gene data show CDR1 as SGHRS and CDR2 as YFSETQ. The DNA of the CDR3 is TGCGCCAGCAGCTTGTTCGGTCAACAAGAGACCCAGTACTTC. Translating it yields CASSLFGQQETQYF.

This clonotype was picked up many times. This chain uses TRBV3-1 with TRBJ1-4; D remains unclear. V lost 2 bases to trimming and J lost 0 bases, with 4 bases between them. Germline values: CDR1 LGHDT, CDR2 YNNKEL (reference sequence). The CDR3 length is 14 residues. This CDR3 reads CASSQFATNEKLFF. The DNA of the CDR3 is TGTGCCAGCAGCCAATTTGCAACTAATGAAAAACTGTTTTTT.

This sequence joins TRBV10-3 and TRBJ1-2; D uncertain. This CDR3 has 11 residues. Trimming left V 5 bases short and J 7 bases short, with 8 bases between. The germline gives CDR1 ENHRY, CDR2 SYGVKD. The CDR3 protein is CAISTGSGYTF. CDR3 sequence (DNA): TGTGCCATCAGTACGGGAAGTGGCTACACCTTC.

The chain has TRBV20-1 and TRBJ2-3; TRBD2 matches 9 bases. The CDR3 totals 14 residues. J lost 4 bases, V lost 8 bases, and 10 bases had no gene match. CDR1 and CDR2 from the germline V gene are DFQATT and SNEGSKA (reference sequence). As DNA, the CDR3 is TGCAGTACAACCGGGACTAGCTCCGCAGATACGCAGTATTTT. Translating gives CSTTGTSSADTQYF.

V is TRBV10-3 and J is TRBJ1-4; D not certain. There are 14 residues in the CDR3. Germline assignment: CDR1 ENHRY and CDR2 SYGVKD. The CDR3 DNA sequence: TGTGCTAGCGATGGGCGAGGGCCTAATGAAAAACTGTTTTTT. Residues: CASDGRGPNEKLFF.

This clonotype came up a few times. This could be a read error, since a much larger clone is one nucleotide away. This chain links TRBV7-3 with TRBJ2-3, with 9 bases that match TRBD2. Germline CDR1 reads SGHTA; CDR2 reads FQGTGA. The V and J ends lost 5 bases and 8 bases, in that order; junction bases with no gene match: 14. The CDR3 consists of 16 residues. This CDR3 reads CASSPSPAGGLATQYF. In DNA, the CDR3 is TGTGCCAGCAGCCCCTCGCCAGCGGGAGGACTAGCTACGCAGTATTTT.

Of note for this clonotype: This may be a read error: a much more frequent sequence differs by one nucleotide. The chain combines TRBV5-1 with TRBJ2-5; TRBD2 agrees at 12 bases. The V and J ends lost 4 bases and 6 bases, in that order; junction bases with no gene match: 7. Germline assignment: CDR1 SGHRS and CDR2 YFSETQ. CDR3 length: 15 amino acids. CDR3 coding DNA: TGCGCCAGCAGCCATGGACTAGCGGGACAACAGACCCAGTACTTC. This gives the protein CASSHGLAGQQTQYF.

This clonotype was found many times. The chain links TRBV5-1 to TRBJ2-7; TRBD1 matches 9 bases. Germline-derived CDR1 and CDR2 are SGHRS and YFSETQ. The CDR3 consists of 15 residues. V lost 1 base to trimming and J lost 3 bases; unmatched junction nucleotides: 5. Here the CDR3 DNA reads TGCGCCAGCAGCTTGACCGGGACAGGGATCTACGAGCAGTACTTC. Translated: CASSLTGTGIYEQYF.

The rearrangement joins TRBV19 to TRBJ2-1; 11 nucleotides line up with TRBD2. J was trimmed by 3 bases and V by 7 bases; bases with no gene match: 8. The CDR3 sequence is 16 residues long. Looked up from germline, CDR1 is LNHDA and CDR2 is SQIVND (reference sequence). The CDR3 protein is CASTRTSGRVYNEQFF. CDR3 DNA sequence: TGTGCCAGTACCCGTACTAGCGGGAGAGTCTACAATGAGCAGTTCTTC. The entire variable domain, with the rest obtained from reference TRBV19 and TRBJ2-1, is as follows: DGGITQSPKYLFRKEGQNVTLSCEQNLNHDAMYWYRQDPGQGLRLIYYSQIVNDFQKGDIAEGYSVSREKKESFPLTVTSAQKNPTAFYLCASTRTSGRVYNEQFFGPGTRLTVL.